This TCR beta chain was recovered during a study of blood T cell repertoires in COVID-19. Turning to the study itself: Some COVID-19 samples were acute and others convalescent; all came from the United States, Italy and Spain. PBMCs, B-cell-depleted T cells, or T cells provided the cDNA or gDNA that made up the material.

Original analysis: Reference gene primer amplification in the assay estimated nucleated cell counts. Produced via immunoSEQ multiplex PCR; TCRdb's table is partial and in-frame only. The DNA was the basis for D and trimming; V, J and clone size are from that table. The sample records 90,000 to 130,000 clones, about 81% being singletons. The sequenced material came from peripheral blood. This clonotype was sampled from a man aged 65-85 years with acute or convalescent COVID-19.

CDR3 sequence reads: CASSLGGTDYGYTF. CDR3 bases: TGTGCCAGCAGCTTGGGGGGGACTGATTATGGCTACACCTTC. The rearrangement joins TRBV5-6 to TRBJ1-2, with D maybe TRBD1 (5 bases). Germline CDR1 is SGHDT and CDR2 is YYEEEE. Trimming pared 0 bases from V and 5 bases from J, leaving 11 bases between. CDR3 length: 14 residues.